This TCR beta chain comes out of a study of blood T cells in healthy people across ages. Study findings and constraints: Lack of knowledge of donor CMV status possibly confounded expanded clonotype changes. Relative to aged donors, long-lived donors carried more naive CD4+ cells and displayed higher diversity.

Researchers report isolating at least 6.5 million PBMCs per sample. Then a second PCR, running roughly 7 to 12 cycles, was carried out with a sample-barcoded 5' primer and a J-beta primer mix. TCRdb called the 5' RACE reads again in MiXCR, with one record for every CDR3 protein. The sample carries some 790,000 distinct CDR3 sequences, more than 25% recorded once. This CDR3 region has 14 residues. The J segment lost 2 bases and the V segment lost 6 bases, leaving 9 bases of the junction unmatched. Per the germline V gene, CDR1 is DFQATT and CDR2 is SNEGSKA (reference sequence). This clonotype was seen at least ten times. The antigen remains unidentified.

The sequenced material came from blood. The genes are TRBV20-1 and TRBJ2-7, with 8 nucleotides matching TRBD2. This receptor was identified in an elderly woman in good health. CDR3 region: CSAPGGGFTYEQYF. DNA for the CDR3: TGCAGTGCCCCGGGGGGGGGCTTCACCTACGAGCAGTACTTC.